This TCR beta chain derives from a study of CD4+ T cells in melanoma. The V end was cut by 5 bases, the J end by 3 bases, with 11 bases between. The germline V gene has CDR1 SGHVS and CDR2 FQNEAQ. This CDR3 has 14 amino acids. Data came from immunoSEQ multiplex PCR; TCRdb stores just in-frame clones and leaves some out. This table holds about 10,000 clones, approximately 70% found once. With regard to this clone: What it recognizes is unknown.

Study-wide findings and caveats: CD8+ T cell, macrophage and B cell function reportedly correlated with neoantigen-specific CD4+ T cells. Diverse differentiation states were reported for melanoma neoantigen-specific CD4+ T cells.

The rearrangement links TRBV7-8 to TRBJ2-1, with D perhaps TRBD2 (5 bases). Sequences were obtained from cells from a culture (not recorded whether cultured in vitro). The sequence was obtained from a human donor with melanoma. The CDR3 loop is CASSLHGDYNEQFF. The CDR3 DNA follows: TGTGCCAGCAGCCTTCACGGGGACTACAATGAGCAGTTCTTC.